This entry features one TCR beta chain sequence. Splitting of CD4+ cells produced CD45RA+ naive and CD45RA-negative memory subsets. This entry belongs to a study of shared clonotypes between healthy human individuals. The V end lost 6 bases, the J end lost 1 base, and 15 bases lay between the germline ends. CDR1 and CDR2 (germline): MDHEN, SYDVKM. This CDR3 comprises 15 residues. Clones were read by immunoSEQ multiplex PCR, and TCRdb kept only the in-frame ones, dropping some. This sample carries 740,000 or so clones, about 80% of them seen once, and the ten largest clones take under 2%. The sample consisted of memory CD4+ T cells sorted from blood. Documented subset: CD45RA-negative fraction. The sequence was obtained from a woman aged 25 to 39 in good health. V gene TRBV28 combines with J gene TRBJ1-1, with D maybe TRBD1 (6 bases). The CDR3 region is CASRKGWGQNTEAFF. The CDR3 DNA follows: TGTGCCAGCAGAAAAGGCTGGGGACAGAACACTGAAGCTTTCTTT.